Below are 10 T cell receptor beta chains sequenced from a single sample in a study of CD8 T cells in Susac syndrome (dated by TCRdb to between 2018 and 2020). Library creation used the immunoSEQ multiplex PCR assay. RNA was extracted using the RNeasy kit, and roughly 0.45 to 1 ug of the RNA was reverse transcribed with random hexamers. Through fastp at Q25 and MiXCR, TCRdb rebuilt clones from the public reads, retaining in-frame beta chains. Rows are unified per CDR3 protein, each entry keeping the most common DNA and genes. A total of roughly 120,000 distinct CDR3 sequences appear in this sample, less than 95% of them only once. Around 0.12% of the sample rests with the top ten. Source material: CD4+ T cells from PBMCs. The receptors stem from a human donor with multiple sclerosis.

The rearrangement links TRBV29-1 to TRBJ1-2; 9 bases map to TRBD1. Germline assignment: CDR1 SQVTM and CDR2 ANQGSEA. This CDR3 is 13 amino acids long. Germline trimming cut 6 bases from V and 8 bases from J; bases unmatched to any gene: 10. Here the CDR3 reads CSVPRTGVEGYTF. The CDR3 nucleotides read TGCAGCGTGCCCCGGACAGGGGTTGAAGGCTACACCTTC.

This clonotype was detected once. This chain links TRBV5-1 with TRBJ1-2; the match to TRBD1 covers 7 bases. Germline CDR1 is SGHRS and CDR2 is YFSETQ. The CDR3 extends over 14 amino acids. The trim removed 4 bases at V and 4 bases at J, leaving 7 bases unmatched. For the CDR3, the DNA is TGCGCCAGCAGCCTCGGGACAGACCGCTATGGCTACACCTTC. As protein: CASSLGTDRYGYTF. The full variable domain, completed using reference TRBV5-1 and TRBJ1-2, is KAGVTQTPRYLIKTRGQQVTLSCSPISGHRSVSWYQQTPGQGLQFLFEYFSETQRNKGNFPGRFSGRQFSNSRSEMNVSTLELGDSALYLCASSLGTDRYGYTFGSGTRLTVV.

V and J are TRBV11-2 and TRBJ2-1; 11 bases line up with TRBD2. The CDR3 spans 15 residues. Germline V gene sequence: CDR1 SGHAT, CDR2 FQNNGV. V trimming: 5 bases; J trimming: 8 bases; junction bases outside the gene matches: 8. CDR3 protein: CASSRTSGSWYEQFF. In DNA, the CDR3 is TGTGCCAGCAGCCGAACTAGCGGGAGCTGGTATGAGCAGTTCTTC. The full variable domain, with the rest looked up from reference TRBV11-2 and TRBJ2-1, is EAGVAQSPRYKIIEKRQSVAFWCNPISGHATLYWYQQILGQGPKLLIQFQNNGVVDDSQLPKDRFSAERLKGVDSTLKIQPAKLEDSAVYLCASSRTSGSWYEQFFGPGTRLTVL.

The chain uses TRBV6-5 and TRBJ1-2, with D maybe TRBD1 (5 bases). Trimming took off 4 bases at V and 4 bases at J, with 7 bases between the two ends. The CDR3 contains 12 residues. CDR1 is MNHEY, CDR2 SVGAGI, per germline. DNA of the CDR3: TGTGCCAGCAGTTCCCAGGGCTATGGCTACACCTTC. Its translation is CASSSQGYGYTF.

V and J are TRBV30 and TRBJ1-1; 11 positions match TRBD1. J gave up 4 bases and V 5 bases, and 6 bases lay outside the gene matches. Germline V lookup: CDR1 GTSNPN, CDR2 SVGIG (reference sequence). This CDR3 has 14 amino acids. The CDR3 sequence: CAWLGDRGSTEAFF. The CDR3 DNA reads as TGTGCCTGGTTGGGGGACAGGGGGAGCACTGAAGCTTTCTTT.

The CDR3 region is CASSPVGGELFF. The CDR3 DNA is TGTGCCAGCAGCCCAGTCGGCGGGGAGCTGTTTTTT. The chain links TRBV5-4 to TRBJ2-2; no definite D call. Germline V CDR1 and CDR2: SGHNT, YYREEE (reference sequence). Trimming stripped 4 bases from V and 7 bases from J, with 8 bases between. This CDR3 is built from 12 residues.

This chain links TRBV5-1 with TRBJ2-7; the D is unclear. The CDR3 runs to 14 residues. The germline V gene encodes CDR1 SGHRS and CDR2 YFSETQ. The V and J ends lost 1 base and 5 bases respectively, with 13 bases between them. CDR3 coding DNA: TGCGCCAGCAGCTTGATCAGGAGTTTTGACGAGCAGTACTTC. Translation gives CASSLIRSFDEQYF.

The chain links TRBV12-3 or TRBV12-4 to TRBJ1-6; D remains unclear. Trimming took 5 bases from V and 5 from J, leaving 10 bases between them. This CDR3 is 14 amino acids long. CDR3: CASSPRGDNSPLHF. In nucleotides, the CDR3 is TGTGCCAGCAGTCCCCGAGGAGATAATTCACCCCTCCACTTT.

The rearrangement links TRBV19 to TRBJ2-2, with 7 bases fitting TRBD2. Germline V gene data show CDR1 as LNHDA and CDR2 as SQIVND (reference sequence). The ends lost 3 bases at V and 5 bases at J; junction bases unmatched: 0. The CDR3 is 13 amino acids. CDR3 coding DNA: TGTGCCAGTAGTATCGGGAGGACCGGGGAGCTGTTTTTT. Translated: CASSIGRTGELFF.

The V call is TRBV5-8, the J call TRBJ2-5; TRBD2 matches at 10 bases. From germline, CDR1 is SGHTS and CDR2 YDEGEE. The CDR3 is 16 residues long. The trim removed 0 bases at V and 2 bases at J, leaving 4 bases unmatched. The CDR3 DNA is TGTGCCAGCAGCTTGGATTTAGCGGGAGGACAAGAGACCCAGTACTTC. Translating gives CASSLDLAGGQETQYF.